These 10 T cell receptor beta chains share one sample of origin, sequenced in a study of T cells after yellow fever vaccination. TCRdb reprocessed the 5' RACE reads with MiXCR, giving one entry per CDR3 protein. The top ten clones hold 20% to 25% of a sample with around 310,000 distinct CDR3 sequences, 3% to 4.5% of them seen once. The input for sequencing was PBMCs, taken 5 days after the yellow fever booster vaccination. These receptors were taken from a man aged 18 to 35 who received the YFV17D yellow fever vaccine.

This clonotype was seen at least ten times. The J gene is TRBJ2-7, the V gene TRBV9, with D perhaps matching TRBD2 (5 bases). Germline loops: CDR1 SGDLS, CDR2 YYNGEE. This CDR3 comprises 12 residues. V dropped 3 bases and J dropped 6 bases, with 10 bases sitting between them. CDR3 loop: CASSGTSGEQYF. In DNA form, the CDR3 reads TGTGCCAGCAGCGGAACTAGTGGCGAGCAGTACTTC.

This chain joins TRBV29-1 and TRBJ1-1; D remains unclear. Trimming took off 5 bases at V and 1 base at J, with 8 bases between the two ends. Germline CDR1 reads SQVTM; CDR2 reads ANQGSEA. The CDR3 has 12 amino acids. The chain's CDR3 is CSVTVGNTEAFF. The CDR3 DNA sequence: TGCAGCGTTACCGTGGGGAACACTGAAGCTTTCTTT.

This clonotype was observed at least ten times. The chain couples TRBV24-1 to TRBJ2-7; no clear D. V lost 8 bases and J lost 3, with 1 base in between. Germline CDR1 reads KGHDR; CDR2 reads SFDVKD. The CDR3 totals 9 residues. The CDR3 sequence: CATIYEQYV. For the CDR3, the DNA is TGTGCCACCATCTACGAGCAGTACGTC.

This clonotype was seen repeatedly, ten times or more. This chain joins TRBV6-5 and TRBJ1-6, with unresolved D. The germline CDR1 and CDR2 sequences are MNHEY and SVGAGI. V dropped 9 bases and J dropped 7 bases, with 13 bases sitting between them. The length of the CDR3 is 13 residues. The CDR3 loop reads CASSMEWNSPLHF. The CDR3 nucleotides are TGTGCCAGTTCTATGGAGTGGAATTCACCCCTCCACTTT.

This clonotype was counted between two and nine times. CDR3 protein: CASSVDRGGPGTDTQYF. The CDR3 DNA reads as TGTGCCAGCAGCGTAGACCGGGGGGGGCCAGGGACAGATACGCAGTATTTT. This chain joins TRBV9 and TRBJ2-3; TRBD2 matches 8 bases. The ends lost 0 bases at V and 3 bases at J; junction bases unmatched: 9. The CDR3 has 17 amino acids. Germline-derived CDR1 and CDR2 are SGDLS and YYNGEE.

This clonotype was detected ten times or more. The chain couples TRBV7-2 to TRBJ2-1; 9 bases are shared with TRBD2. V shed 8 bases and J 8 bases; nucleotides not matched to a gene: 13. Germline CDR1 and CDR2: SGHTA and FQGNSA. The CDR3 extends over 15 amino acids. CDR3 DNA sequence: TGTGCCAGCCGATTGCTCAGCGGGGGGCAGGATGAGCAGTTCTTC. Residues: CASRLLSGGQDEQFF.

This clonotype was picked up many times. The J gene is TRBJ2-3, the V gene TRBV5-1; D gene unclear. The CDR3 runs to 14 residues. CDR1 is SGHRS and CDR2 is YFSETQ in the germline V gene. The V end lost 5 bases, the J end lost 4 bases, and 14 bases lay between the germline ends. The CDR3 nucleotides read TGCGCCAGCAGTCTTAATAACAGCCCAGATACGCAGTATTTT. This translates into CASSLNNSPDTQYF.

This clonotype has a handful of counts. This rearrangement joins TRBV3-1 to TRBJ2-3; possibly TRBD2 for D (5 bases). CDR1 and CDR2 from the germline V gene are LGHDT and YNNKEL (reference sequence). This CDR3 has 14 amino acids. V gave up 4 bases and J gave up 0 bases, with 8 bases separating them. CDR3 region: CASSLWESTDTQYF. CDR3 coding DNA: TGTGCCAGCAGCCTATGGGAGAGCACAGATACGCAGTATTTT.

V is TRBV7-2 and J is TRBJ1-2; perhaps TRBD1 as D (5 bases). The ends were cut back, 4 bases at V and 5 bases at J, with 23 bases in the middle. The germline CDR1 and CDR2 sequences are SGHTA and FQGNSA. The CDR3 covers 17 residues. In DNA, the CDR3 is TGTGCCAGCAGCTGGGGACCGATGCGCCTAGGGGCTTATGGCTACACCTTC. Translated, it gives CASSWGPMRLGAYGYTF.

This clonotype was counted at least ten times. The rearrangement uses TRBV9 and TRBJ2-3; the D is unclear. The germline V gene has CDR1 SGDLS and CDR2 YYNGEE. Deletions cut 4 bases from V and 1 base from J, with 7 bases between. This CDR3 is built from 13 residues. CDR3 DNA: TGTGCCAGCAGCACCCCCGGCACAGATACGCAGTATTTT. Protein: CASSTPGTDTQYF.